The clone carrying this T cell receptor beta chain was seen just once. Its antigen is unidentified. The data were obtained in a study of T cell responses to AZD1222 COVID-19 vaccine. Findings and limits, study-wide: There were vaccine-associated CD4 TCRs across spike, dominant at 160-218 and 743-854. Only after the peak T cell response were repertoires sampled. Targets within unmutated variant regions were reportedly found for nearly half of spike-specific TCRs.

Produced via immunoSEQ multiplex PCR; TCRdb's table is partial and in-frame only. The repertoire has more than 70,000 clones, 90% of them found once; the top ten carry over 3%. Samples with a second dose at about 4 or about 12 weeks were pooled together. The receptor was isolated from an adult who received the AZD1222 COVID-19 vaccine. The material sequenced was peripheral blood, taken 28 days after the second AZD1222 dose.

The CDR3 nucleotides read TGCGCCAGCAGCTTGGACAGAAGCTACGAGCAGTACTTC. It codes for CASSLDRSYEQYF. The J gene is TRBJ2-7, the V gene TRBV5-1, with no clear D. The germline gives CDR1 SGHRS, CDR2 YFSETQ. There are 13 residues in the CDR3. V gave up 0 bases and J gave up 3 bases, with 7 bases separating them.